The 14 T cell receptor beta chains in this list originate from one sample, sequenced in a study of T cells in Graves' hyperthyroidism and ophthalmopathy. RNA transcripts gave rise to amplified TCR beta CDR3 regions. A set of HTBI primers served as the primers for a first-round RT-PCR of the TCR CDR3. Using its own MiXCR run on the multiplex PCR reads, TCRdb lists one record per CDR3 protein. The sample lists roughly 700,000 distinct CDR3 sequences; 17% were seen once. The sample was blood. The origin of the receptors is a middle-aged man with Graves' hyperthyroidism.

The chain uses TRBV6-1 and TRBJ2-1, with 12 bases that match TRBD2. The CDR3 consists of 17 residues. CDR1 and CDR2 (germline): MNHNS, SASEGT. Trimming at V came to 0 bases and at J to 9 bases, leaving 9 bases not matched to a gene. CDR3 sequence: CASSEALAGGYGGEQFF. DNA for the CDR3: TGTGCCAGCAGTGAAGCCCTAGCGGGAGGGTATGGTGGTGAGCAGTTCTTC.

The chain couples TRBV3-1 to TRBJ2-2; D not certain. Trimming took off 4 bases at V and 7 bases at J, with 13 bases between the two ends. There are 14 residues in the CDR3. Per the germline V gene, CDR1 is LGHDT and CDR2 is YNNKEL (reference sequence). The chain's CDR3 is CASSPNLPSGELFF. The CDR3, as DNA: TGTGCCAGCAGCCCGAACTTACCCAGCGGGGAGCTGTTTTTT.

The V and J genes are TRBV20-1 and TRBJ1-2; D is perhaps TRBD1 (5 bases). The length of the CDR3 is 13 residues. The germline V gene encodes CDR1 DFQATT and CDR2 SNEGSKA (reference sequence). The V and J ends lost 1 base and 2 bases respectively, with 8 bases between them. The CDR3 sequence is CSARAGGNYGYTF. Here the CDR3 DNA reads TGCAGTGCTAGAGCTGGGGGAAACTATGGCTACACCTTC.

This rearrangement joins TRBV19 to TRBJ2-2; the D call may be TRBD1 or TRBD2 (5 bases each). Trimming left V 5 bases short and J 7 bases short, with 29 bases between. CDR1 is LNHDA, CDR2 SQIVND, per germline (reference sequence). The CDR3 totals 19 residues. The CDR3, as DNA: TGTGCCAGTAGTCTAGCCTCGGGACGACGGTTGTCTATAGACGGGGAGCTGTTTTTT. Amino acids: CASSLASGRRLSIDGELFF.

This clonotype was seen at least ten times. The chain employs TRBV12-5 and TRBJ2-2; D is unclear. The CDR3 length is 13 residues. V lost 0 bases and J lost 5, with 4 bases in between. Germline-derived CDR1 and CDR2 are LGHNT and FRNRAP. The CDR3 DNA is TGTGCTAGTGGTTTGGTACATACCGGGGAGCTGTTTTTT. This encodes CASGLVHTGELFF.

This clonotype has at least ten counts. J is TRBJ1-5 and V is TRBV27, with a possible D match to TRBD1 (5 bases). The V and J ends lost 2 bases and 1 base respectively, with 9 bases between them. Germline V gene data show CDR1 as MNHEY and CDR2 as SMNVEV (reference sequence). This CDR3 is 15 amino acids long. In DNA, the CDR3 is TGTGCCAGCAGTTTAGGGGGTAGGAGCAATCAGCCCCAGCATTTT. Translated: CASSLGGRSNQPQHF.

The chain couples TRBV12-3 or TRBV12-4 to TRBJ2-3, with D possibly being TRBD1 (6 bases). The CDR3 extends over 15 amino acids. The ends were cut back, 3 bases at V and 5 bases at J, with 15 bases in the middle. The CDR3 region has the DNA TGTGCCAGCAGTTTTCCCCGTCAGGGGATAGATACGCAGTATTTT. This encodes CASSFPRQGIDTQYF.

This clonotype appeared a few times. The chain uses TRBV4-3 and TRBJ2-2; D remains unclear. This CDR3 comprises 16 residues. V shed 1 base and J shed 0 bases, with 9 bases lying between them. Looked up from germline, CDR1 is LGHNA and CDR2 is YSLEER. This CDR3 is CASSQGNIANTGELFF. The CDR3 nucleotides read TGCGCCAGCAGCCAAGGGAACATAGCGAACACCGGGGAGCTGTTTTTT.

This clonotype was recorded a few times. V and J are TRBV3-1 and TRBJ2-7; no clear D gene. This CDR3 contains 13 residues. From germline, CDR1 is LGHDT and CDR2 YNNKEL (reference sequence). Trimming removed 0 bases from V and 3 bases from J, with 6 bases in between. CDR3: CASSQDPVYEQYF. In DNA form, the CDR3 reads TGTGCCAGCAGCCAAGATCCAGTCTACGAGCAGTACTTC.

This clonotype was seen repeatedly, ten times or more. The chain employs TRBV13 and TRBJ1-4; TRBD1 might be the D (5 bases). Trimming left V 0 bases short and J 7 bases short, with 9 bases between. CDR1 and CDR2 from the germline V gene are PRHDT and FYEKMQ (reference sequence). The CDR3 covers 14 residues. In DNA form, the CDR3 reads TGTGCCAGCAGCTTAGGGGCAGGGACTGAAAAACTGTTTTTT. Its protein product is CASSLGAGTEKLFF.

This CDR3 is CASSLNSYWTSGYNEQFF. In DNA form, the CDR3 reads TGTGCCAGCAGTTTAAATTCGTATTGGACTAGCGGTTACAATGAGCAGTTCTTC. The chain carries TRBV27 and TRBJ2-1; TRBD2 matches 10 bases. Germline assignment: CDR1 MNHEY and CDR2 SMNVEV (reference sequence). Losses at the gene ends were 2 bases for V and 4 bases for J; bases not matched to a gene: 11. This CDR3 has 18 residues.

This clonotype was counted ten times or more. The chain has TRBV19 and TRBJ2-2; D ambiguous. Trimming took 6 bases from V and 3 from J, leaving 11 bases between them. CDR1 and CDR2 (germline): LNHDA, SQIVND (reference sequence). The CDR3 runs to 14 residues. CDR3 nucleotides: TGTGCCAGTAGGTTTGGGCGCGACACCGGGGAGCTGTTTTTT. This codes for CASRFGRDTGELFF.

Turning to this clonotype: A read error is possible here, since a much larger clone lies one base away. The V gene is TRBV27, the J gene TRBJ2-7; 7 positions match TRBD1. The CDR3 contains 16 residues. Germline loops: CDR1 MNHEY, CDR2 SMNVEV (reference sequence). CDR3 region: CANSLPPGGYPYEQYF. CDR3 in DNA: TGTGCCAACAGTTTGCCCCCAGGGGGATACCCTTACGAGCAGTACTTC.

This clonotype was detected many times. This sequence joins TRBV6-2 or TRBV6-3 and TRBJ2-1; D ambiguous. Trimming took 6 bases from V and 1 from J, leaving 4 bases between them. CDR1 is MNHEY and CDR2 is SVGEGT in the germline V gene. CDR3 length equals 12 residues. Here the CDR3 reads CASSVSYNEQFF. DNA for the CDR3: TGTGCCAGCAGCGTATCCTACAATGAGCAGTTCTTC.